This T cell receptor beta chain was recovered during a study of T cell responses to AZD1222 COVID-19 vaccine. The germline V gene encodes CDR1 ENHRY and CDR2 SYGVKD. The CDR3 spans 15 residues. Deletions cut 0 bases from V and 7 bases from J, with 13 bases between. The repertoire was sequenced with immunoSEQ multiplex PCR; TCRdb's copy has only in-frame clones and lacks some. The repertoire holds some 110,000 clones, with 85% to 90% as singletons. The chain couples TRBV10-3 to TRBJ2-4; no reliable D call. The sequencing used peripheral blood, collected on day 0 of AZD1222 vaccination. The clonotype was recovered from an adult in good health. DNA of the CDR3: TGTGCCATCAGTGAGTCCGCGCCCCCTGGGAACATTCAGTACTTC. Translating it yields CAISESAPPGNIQYF.